This T cell receptor beta chain was found in a study of T cells after yellow fever vaccination. Study observations and caveats: Clones from primary vaccination mostly reappeared after the booster (roughly 95% CD4, about 88% CD8). Among all clonotypes, a small share was observed in both CD4 and CD8 compartments. Abundant bulk-derived clonotypes could contaminate FACS-sorted repertoires.

Note on this clonotype: Antigen unknown.

Making TCR cDNA involved 5'RACE template switching, which added UMIs and a universal primer site. MiXCR, run by TCRdb on the 5' RACE reads, gives a single entry per CDR3 protein. The table records some 600,000 distinct CDR3 sequences, approximately 13% of them present only once. This sample comprised PBMCs, obtained on the day of the yellow fever booster vaccination. This sequence originates from a man aged 25 to 40 who received the YFV17D yellow fever vaccine.

The CDR3 coding sequence is TGTGCCAGCAGTTTTCGCGGCGGGAGATTAGAGCAGTTCTTC. Amino acids: CASSFRGGRLEQFF. The V gene is TRBV6-2 or TRBV6-3, the J gene TRBJ2-1; TRBD2 agrees at 7 bases. V gave up 4 bases and J gave up 10 bases; unmatched junction bases: 10. The CDR3 is 14 amino acids. Germline V gives CDR1 MNHEY, CDR2 SVGEGT.